These 18 T cell receptor beta chains originate from one sample sequenced in a study of cytomegalovirus exposure and HLA in healthy donors. Both 60 Vbeta primers and 13 Jbeta primers went into the PCR. TCRdb's table, derived via immunoSEQ multiplex PCR, lists solely in-frame clones and lacks some. Of approximately 150,000 clones in the sample, 79% were seen once. Sample: PBMCs. Receptors were obtained from a man aged 35 to 55 in good health and CMV-seronegative.

V usage is TRBV28 and J usage is TRBJ2-1; no reliable D call. Germline-derived CDR1 and CDR2 are MDHEN and SYDVKM. Trimming removed 3 bases from V and 5 bases from J, with 11 bases in between. The CDR3 spans 14 residues. The CDR3 DNA is TGTGCCAGCAGTTTCGCTATTCCGAACAATGAGCAGTTCTTC. Encoded protein: CASSFAIPNNEQFF. Variable domain in full (rest from reference TRBV28 and TRBJ2-1): DVKVTQSSRYLVKRTGEKVFLECVQDMDHENMFWYRQDPGLGLRLIYFSYDVKMKEKGDIPEGYSVSREKKERFSLILESASTNQTSMYLCASSFAIPNNEQFFGPGTRLTVL.

The chain couples TRBV6-5 to TRBJ2-3, with D perhaps TRBD2 (5 bases). The CDR3 extends over 14 amino acids. From germline, CDR1 is MNHEY and CDR2 SVGAGI. Trimming removed 5 bases at V and 4 bases at J, with 13 bases between. CDR3 DNA sequence: TGTGCCAGCAGTGTCCTAGCAAACTCAGATACGCAGTATTTT. Translated: CASSVLANSDTQYF.

The chain is built from TRBV30 and TRBJ2-1, with 8 bases that match TRBD2. Germline assignment: CDR1 GTSNPN and CDR2 SVGIG (reference sequence). The length of the CDR3 is 15 residues. V lost 1 base and J lost 4; bases outside the gene matches: 6. This CDR3 is CAWSDERGRYNEQFF. The CDR3 DNA is TGTGCCTGGAGTGATGAGCGGGGGAGATACAATGAGCAGTTCTTC.

The chain carries TRBV5-1 and TRBJ2-7; 8 bases line up with TRBD1. The V and J ends lost 2 bases and 4 bases, in that order; junction bases with no gene match: 8. Germline CDR1 SGHRS, CDR2 YFSETQ. The CDR3 runs 15 residues. Written as DNA, the CDR3 is TGCGCCAGCAGCTTAATCAGGGGGCTGGGTTACGAGCAGTACTTC. Encoded protein: CASSLIRGLGYEQYF.

This rearrangement joins TRBV7-9 to TRBJ2-5; 11 nucleotides line up with TRBD2. From germline, CDR1 is SEHNR and CDR2 FQNEAQ (reference sequence). This CDR3 region has 17 residues. Losses at the gene ends were 1 base for V and 5 bases for J; bases not matched to a gene: 9. As DNA, the CDR3 is TGTGCCAGCAGCTTAGTTGCTAGCGGGAGGTCTAAGGAGACCCAGTACTTC. Protein: CASSLVASGRSKETQYF.

The J gene is TRBJ2-3, the V gene TRBV28; D not certain. Germline CDR1 and CDR2: MDHEN and SYDVKM. With 6 bases removed from V and 4 bases from J, the gap between germline ends came to 8 bases. The CDR3 length is 12 residues. DNA for the CDR3: TGTGCCAGCAGCCGCGGTTCAGATACGCAGTATTTT. Translating it yields CASSRGSDTQYF.

V usage is TRBV2 and J usage is TRBJ2-1; 7 bases agree with TRBD1. Trimming at V came to 2 bases and at J to 10 bases, leaving 8 bases not matched to a gene. The V gene's germline CDR1 is SNHLY and CDR2 FYNNEI. The CDR3 totals 14 residues. CDR3 coding DNA: TGTGCCAGCAGTGAACAGGGGGTCACGGGGGAGCAGTTCTTC. Its translation: CASSEQGVTGEQFF. The full variable domain, in which reference TRBV2 and TRBJ2-1 provide the parts outside the CDR3, is EPEVTQTPSHQVTQMGQEVILRCVPISNHLYFYWYRQILGQKVEFLVSFYNNEISEKSEIFDDQFSVERPDGSNFTLKIRSTKLEDSAMYFCASSEQGVTGEQFFGPGTRLTVL.

The V gene is TRBV5-4, the J gene TRBJ2-7, with TRBD1 identical over 7 bases. The V gene's germline CDR1 is SGHNT and CDR2 YYREEE (reference sequence). The CDR3 runs 14 residues. The ends lost 0 bases at V and 2 bases at J; junction bases unmatched: 2. The CDR3 bases are TGTGCCAGCAGCTTGGCACAGGGGACCTACGAGCAGTACTTC. Protein product: CASSLAQGTYEQYF.

The V call is TRBV18, the J call TRBJ2-1; D is undetermined. CDR1 is KGHSH and CDR2 is LQKENI in the germline V gene. The length of the CDR3 is 17 residues. The ends were cut back, 4 bases at V and 0 bases at J, with 16 bases in the middle. For the CDR3, the DNA is TGTGCCAGCTCACTTTATTCCTCCTCGGGCTCCTACAATGAGCAGTTCTTC. It encodes CASSLYSSSGSYNEQFF.

The chain is built from TRBV5-4 and TRBJ2-7, with 12 bases matching TRBD2. CDR3 length equals 17 residues. With 1 base clipped from V and 3 bases from J, the junction kept 8 bases outside the gene matches. Germline CDR1 SGHNT, CDR2 YYREEE (reference sequence). The CDR3 DNA is TGTGCCAGCAGCTTGAAGCTAGCGGGAGGGTTTGGCTACGAGCAGTACTTC. Its protein is CASSLKLAGGFGYEQYF. Looking up the rest from reference TRBV5-4 and TRBJ2-7 gives the full variable domain: ETGVTQSPTHLIKTRGQQVTLRCSSQSGHNTVSWYQQALGQGPQFIFQYYREEENGRGNFPPRFSGLQFPNYSSELNVNALELDDSALYLCASSLKLAGGFGYEQYFGPGTRLTVT.

This chain links TRBV7-2 with TRBJ1-1; 8 positions match TRBD1. Losses at the gene ends were 3 bases for V and 4 bases for J; bases not matched to a gene: 10. CDR1 SGHTA and CDR2 FQGNSA come from the germline V gene. This CDR3 spans 16 amino acids. CDR3 in amino acids: CASSLQGAYVGTEAFF. The CDR3 nucleotides are TGTGCCAGCAGCTTGCAGGGGGCCTATGTGGGCACTGAAGCTTTCTTT.

The V and J genes are TRBV19 and TRBJ2-1; TRBD2 is a possible D gene (8 bases). CDR1 is LNHDA and CDR2 is SQIVND in the germline V gene (reference sequence). The CDR3 has 16 residues. V gave up 3 bases and J gave up 9 bases, with 21 bases separating them. CDR3 DNA sequence: TGTGCCAGTAGTATCCCTGGGCCGGGAGGGGGCGGTGAGCAGTTCTTC. Translation gives CASSIPGPGGGGEQFF.

This clone was observed once. The gene calls are TRBV5-4 and TRBJ1-5; weak D call: TRBD1 (5 bases). Germline V lookup: CDR1 SGHNT, CDR2 YYREEE (reference sequence). The ends were cut back, 0 bases at V and 1 base at J, with 11 bases in the middle. The CDR3 is 16 residues long. DNA of the CDR3: TGTGCCAGCAGCTTGGGAGAGGAGGGGAGCAATCAGCCCCAGCATTTT. Its protein product is CASSLGEEGSNQPQHF.

This clone was recorded a few times. The rearrangement uses TRBV6-1 and TRBJ1-5, with D possibly TRBD1 on 6 matching bases. CDR3 length: 14 residues. The germline gives CDR1 MNHNS, CDR2 SASEGT. V lost 6 bases, J lost 4 bases, and 13 bases lay in between. In nucleotides, the CDR3 is TGTGCCAGCAGCACAGGGAGGGTTAATCAGCCCCAGCATTTT. This codes for CASSTGRVNQPQHF.

The gene calls are TRBV9 and TRBJ1-5; 7 bases are shared with TRBD1. Looked up from germline, CDR1 is SGDLS and CDR2 is YYNGEE. Unmatched junction bases numbered 4, after V lost 4 bases and J lost 6 bases. The CDR3 is 13 amino acids. Here the CDR3 DNA reads TGTGCCAGCAGCCGAGCAGGGGGTCAGCCCCAGCATTTT. This encodes CASSRAGGQPQHF.

The V call is TRBV5-1, the J call TRBJ2-3; TRBD1 aligns across 10 bases. Germline values: CDR1 SGHRS, CDR2 YFSETQ. This CDR3 region has 15 residues. The trim removed 4 bases at V and 2 bases at J, leaving 4 bases unmatched. The CDR3 here is CASSGGQGNTDTQYF. CDR3 coding DNA: TGCGCCAGCAGCGGGGGACAGGGGAACACAGATACGCAGTATTTT.

The rearrangement uses TRBV18 and TRBJ1-1; D perhaps matches TRBD1 (6 bases). CDR3 size: 13 residues. The germline V gene has CDR1 KGHSH and CDR2 LQKENI. V lost 4 bases, J lost 5 bases, and 11 bases lay in between. The CDR3 loop reads CASSLNRATEAFF. CDR3 bases: TGTGCCAGCTCACTAAACAGGGCTACTGAAGCTTTCTTT.

V is TRBV6-5 and J is TRBJ1-2, with D perhaps matching TRBD1 (6 bases). V was pared by 1 base and J by 6 bases, with 18 bases between. CDR3 length: 16 amino acids. Germline CDR1 MNHEY, CDR2 SVGAGI. This CDR3 reads CASSYWKGEGMDGYTF. The CDR3 region has the DNA TGTGCCAGCAGTTACTGGAAGGGGGAGGGTATGGATGGCTACACCTTC.